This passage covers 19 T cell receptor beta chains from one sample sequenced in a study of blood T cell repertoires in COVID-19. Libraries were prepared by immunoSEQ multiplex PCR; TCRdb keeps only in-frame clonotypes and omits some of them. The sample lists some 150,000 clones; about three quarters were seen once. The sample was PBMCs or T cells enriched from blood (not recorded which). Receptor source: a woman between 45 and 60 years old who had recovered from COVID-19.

CDR3 coding DNA: TGTGCCAGCAGCCAGGGGGCCATTAATGAAAAACTGTTTTTT. Its protein product is CASSQGAINEKLFF. V and J are TRBV7-8 and TRBJ1-4; 8 bases agree with TRBD1. In germline, CDR1 is SGHVS, CDR2 FQNEAQ. The junction had 3 bases not matched to a gene; V was cut back by 5 bases and J by 4 bases. The CDR3 extends over 14 amino acids.

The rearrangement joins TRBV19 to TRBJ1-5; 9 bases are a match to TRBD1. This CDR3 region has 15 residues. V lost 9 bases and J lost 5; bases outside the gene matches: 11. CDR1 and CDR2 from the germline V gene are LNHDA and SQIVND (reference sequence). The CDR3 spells CASLSDRGLDQPQHF. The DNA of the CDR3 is TGTGCCAGCCTCTCGGACAGGGGACTTGATCAGCCCCAGCATTTT. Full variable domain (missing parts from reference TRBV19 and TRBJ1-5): DGGITQSPKYLFRKEGQNVTLSCEQNLNHDAMYWYRQDPGQGLRLIYYSQIVNDFQKGDIAEGYSVSREKKESFPLTVTSAQKNPTAFYLCASLSDRGLDQPQHFGDGTRLSIL.

CDR3 coding DNA: TGTGCCAGTAGTATATGGGGACAGAGAGCGAACACCGGGGAGCTGTTTTTT. This gives the protein CASSIWGQRANTGELFF. V is TRBV19 and J is TRBJ2-2, with 7 bases aligning to TRBD1. Germline-derived CDR1 and CDR2 are LNHDA and SQIVND (reference sequence). Losses at the gene ends were 2 bases for V and 0 bases for J; bases not matched to a gene: 6. CDR3 length equals 17 residues. The full variable domain, rest sourced from reference TRBV19 and TRBJ2-2, is DGGITQSPKYLFRKEGQNVTLSCEQNLNHDAMYWYRQDPGQGLRLIYYSQIVNDFQKGDIAEGYSVSREKKESFPLTVTSAQKNPTAFYLCASSIWGQRANTGELFFGEGSRLTVL.

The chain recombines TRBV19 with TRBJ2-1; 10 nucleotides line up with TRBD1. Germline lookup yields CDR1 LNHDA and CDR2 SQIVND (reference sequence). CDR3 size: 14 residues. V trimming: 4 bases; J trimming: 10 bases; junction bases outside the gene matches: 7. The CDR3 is CASSTRQGAREQFF. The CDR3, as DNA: TGTGCCAGTAGTACCAGACAGGGGGCGCGGGAGCAGTTCTTC.

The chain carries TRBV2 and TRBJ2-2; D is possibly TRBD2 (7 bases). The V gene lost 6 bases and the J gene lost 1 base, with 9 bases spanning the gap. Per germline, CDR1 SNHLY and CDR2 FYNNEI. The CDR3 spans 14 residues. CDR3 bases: TGTGCCAGCAGAAGGGGGGGGAACACCGGGGAGCTGTTTTTT. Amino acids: CASRRGGNTGELFF. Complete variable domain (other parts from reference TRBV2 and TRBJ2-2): EPEVTQTPSHQVTQMGQEVILRCVPISNHLYFYWYRQILGQKVEFLVSFYNNEISEKSEIFDDQFSVERPDGSNFTLKIRSTKLEDSAMYFCASRRGGNTGELFFGEGSRLTVL.

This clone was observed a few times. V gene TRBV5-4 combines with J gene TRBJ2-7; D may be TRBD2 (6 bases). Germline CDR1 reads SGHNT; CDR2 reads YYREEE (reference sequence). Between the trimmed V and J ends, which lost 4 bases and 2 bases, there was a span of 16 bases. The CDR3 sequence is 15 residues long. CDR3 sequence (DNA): TGTGCCAGCAGCCCAGGGTCTAGCGCCCCCTACGAGCAGTACTTC. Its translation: CASSPGSSAPYEQYF.

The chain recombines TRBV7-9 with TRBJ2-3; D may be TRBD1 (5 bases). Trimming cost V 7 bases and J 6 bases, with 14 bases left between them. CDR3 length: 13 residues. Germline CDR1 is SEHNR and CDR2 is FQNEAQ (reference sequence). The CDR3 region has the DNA TGTGCCAGCACCTACGGCCCAGGGGATACGCAGTATTTT. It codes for CASTYGPGDTQYF.

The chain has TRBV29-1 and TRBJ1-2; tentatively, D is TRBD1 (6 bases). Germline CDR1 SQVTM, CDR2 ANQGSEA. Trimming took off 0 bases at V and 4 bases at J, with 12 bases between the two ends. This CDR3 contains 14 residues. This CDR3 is CSVEEGRGSYGYTF. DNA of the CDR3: TGCAGCGTTGAAGAAGGGAGGGGGAGCTATGGCTACACCTTC.

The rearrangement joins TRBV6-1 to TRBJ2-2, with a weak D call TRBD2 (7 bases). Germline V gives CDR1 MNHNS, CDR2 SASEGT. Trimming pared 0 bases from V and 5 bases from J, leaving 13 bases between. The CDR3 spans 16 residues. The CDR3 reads CASSEAGGQWTGELFF. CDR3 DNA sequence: TGTGCCAGCAGTGAAGCGGGGGGGCAATGGACCGGGGAGCTGTTTTTT.

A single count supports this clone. The CDR3 bases are TGTGCCAGCAGCGTAGGAGCGGCTGACCAAGAGACCCAGTACTTC. Its protein product is CASSVGAADQETQYF. The rearrangement links TRBV9 to TRBJ2-5; tentatively, D is TRBD2 (5 bases). Germline V lookup: CDR1 SGDLS, CDR2 YYNGEE. This CDR3 has 15 amino acids. V was clipped by 0 bases and J by 0 bases, with 9 bases between them.

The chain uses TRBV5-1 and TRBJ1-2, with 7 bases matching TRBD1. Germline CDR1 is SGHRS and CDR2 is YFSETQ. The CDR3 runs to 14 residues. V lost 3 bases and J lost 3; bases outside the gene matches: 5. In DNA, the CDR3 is TGCGCCAGCAGCTGGGGGACAGTGGACTATGGCTACACCTTC. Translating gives CASSWGTVDYGYTF.

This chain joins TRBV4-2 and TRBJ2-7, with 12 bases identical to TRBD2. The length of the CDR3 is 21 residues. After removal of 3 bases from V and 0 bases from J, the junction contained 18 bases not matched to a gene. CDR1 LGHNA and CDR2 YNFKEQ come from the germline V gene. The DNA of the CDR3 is TGTGCCAGCAGCCAGCGACCCTTTGGGACTAGCGGGTTTGGTAGCTCCTACGAGCAGTACTTC. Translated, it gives CASSQRPFGTSGFGSSYEQYF.

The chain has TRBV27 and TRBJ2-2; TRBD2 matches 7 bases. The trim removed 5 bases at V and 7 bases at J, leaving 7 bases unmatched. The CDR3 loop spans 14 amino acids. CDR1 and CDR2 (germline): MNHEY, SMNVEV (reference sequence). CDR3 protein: CASSTRRENGELFF. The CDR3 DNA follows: TGTGCCAGCAGTACTAGGCGGGAGAACGGGGAGCTGTTTTTT.

The CDR3 protein is CASSPPRTGDYGYTF. The CDR3 DNA reads TGTGCCAGCAGCCCACCCCGGACAGGGGACTATGGCTACACCTTC. V and J are TRBV7-9 and TRBJ1-2, with 9 bases fitting TRBD1. The CDR3 is 15 residues long. V shed 5 bases, J shed 3 bases, and the junction held 7 bases outside the gene matches. The germline V gene encodes CDR1 SEHNR and CDR2 FQNEAQ (reference sequence).

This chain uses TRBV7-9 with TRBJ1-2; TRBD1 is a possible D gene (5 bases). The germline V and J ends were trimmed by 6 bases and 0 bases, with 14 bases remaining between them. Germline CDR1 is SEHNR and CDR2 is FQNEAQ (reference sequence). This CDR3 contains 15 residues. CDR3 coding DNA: TGTGCCAGCAGTCCGAAGGGGTCACCTAACTATGGCTACACCTTC. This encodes CASSPKGSPNYGYTF.

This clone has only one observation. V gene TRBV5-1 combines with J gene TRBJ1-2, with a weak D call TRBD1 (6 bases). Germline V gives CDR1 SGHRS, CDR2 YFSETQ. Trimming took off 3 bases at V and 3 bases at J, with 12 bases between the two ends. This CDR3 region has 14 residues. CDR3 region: CASSSSDRYYGYTF. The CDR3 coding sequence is TGCGCCAGCAGCTCCTCGGACAGATACTATGGCTACACCTTC. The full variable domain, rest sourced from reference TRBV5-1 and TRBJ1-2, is KAGVTQTPRYLIKTRGQQVTLSCSPISGHRSVSWYQQTPGQGLQFLFEYFSETQRNKGNFPGRFSGRQFSNSRSEMNVSTLELGDSALYLCASSSSDRYYGYTFGSGTRLTVV.

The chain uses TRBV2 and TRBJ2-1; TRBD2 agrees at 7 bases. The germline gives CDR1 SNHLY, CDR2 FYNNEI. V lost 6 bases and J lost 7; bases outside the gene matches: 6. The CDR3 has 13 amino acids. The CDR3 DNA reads TGTGCCAGCAGAGGACTAGGTCAGAATGAGCAGTTCTTC. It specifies CASRGLGQNEQFF.

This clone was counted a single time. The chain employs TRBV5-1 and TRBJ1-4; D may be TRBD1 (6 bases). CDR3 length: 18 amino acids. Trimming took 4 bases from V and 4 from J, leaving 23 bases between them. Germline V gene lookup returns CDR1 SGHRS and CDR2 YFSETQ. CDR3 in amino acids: CASSPWQAGARNNEKLFF. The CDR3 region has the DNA TGCGCCAGCAGCCCCTGGCAGGCAGGGGCTCGAAATAATGAAAAACTGTTTTTT.

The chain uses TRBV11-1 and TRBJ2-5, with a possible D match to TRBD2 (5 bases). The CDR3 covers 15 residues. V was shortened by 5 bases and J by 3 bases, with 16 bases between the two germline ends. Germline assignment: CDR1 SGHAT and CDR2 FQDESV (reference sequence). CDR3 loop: CASSQPEVAKETQYF. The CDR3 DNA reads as TGTGCCAGCAGCCAACCCGAGGTAGCGAAAGAGACCCAGTACTTC.